A single sample is the source of the 17 T cell receptor beta chains below, sequenced in a study of T-cell reconstitution after alpha-beta-depleted transplantation in children. The TCRbeta library incorporated unique molecular identifiers. TCRdb called the PCR reads again in MiXCR, with one record for every CDR3 protein. This sample has approximately 17,000 distinct CDR3 sequences, with around 8.3% found just once. The source material was PBMCs, mostly from graft donor cells, sampled 60 days after TCRalphabeta/CD19-depleted stem cell transplant. The receptors shown here come from a boy younger than two who had a stem cell transplant for Wiskott-Aldrich syndrome, so the T cells may come from the graft donor.

At least ten counts were recorded for this clonotype. The V and J genes are TRBV15 and TRBJ2-7; D might be TRBD1 (5 bases). V lost 1 base, J lost 2 bases, and 9 bases lay in between. This CDR3 comprises 14 residues. Germline CDR1 reads LNHNV; CDR2 reads YYDKDF (reference sequence). This CDR3 is CATSRGQGTYEQYF. The CDR3 nucleotides read TGTGCCACCAGCAGAGGGCAGGGCACCTACGAGCAGTACTTC.

This clonotype was detected ten times or more. V gene TRBV5-1 combines with J gene TRBJ1-6; TRBD1 agrees at 8 bases. After removal of 0 bases from V and 6 bases from J, the junction contained 2 bases not matched to a gene. Germline values: CDR1 SGHRS, CDR2 YFSETQ. This CDR3 contains 15 residues. CDR3 sequence (DNA): TGCGCCAGCAGCTTGGGACAGGGGTTTAATTCACCCCTCCACTTT. It codes for CASSLGQGFNSPLHF. The full variable domain, in which reference TRBV5-1 and TRBJ1-6 provide the parts outside the CDR3, is KAGVTQTPRYLIKTRGQQVTLSCSPISGHRSVSWYQQTPGQGLQFLFEYFSETQRNKGNFPGRFSGRQFSNSRSEMNVSTLELGDSALYLCASSLGQGFNSPLHFGNGTRLTVT.

This clonotype was seen ten or more times. The V and J genes are TRBV20-1 and TRBJ2-7; 9 bases agree with TRBD1. This CDR3 has 12 residues. CDR1 is DFQATT and CDR2 is SNEGSKA in the germline V gene (reference sequence). Unmatched junction bases numbered 4, after V lost 7 bases and J lost 3 bases. DNA for the CDR3: TGCAGTGTCAGGACAGGGGTCTACGAGCAGTACTTC. Translated, it gives CSVRTGVYEQYF.

Ten or more counts support this clonotype. The gene calls are TRBV27 and TRBJ2-3, with 9 bases matching TRBD1. V dropped 5 bases and J dropped 3; count of bases not matched to a gene: 6. The germline V gene has CDR1 MNHEY and CDR2 SMNVEV (reference sequence). The CDR3 has 15 residues. Here the CDR3 reads CASSETGGRTDTQYF. The CDR3 nucleotides read TGTGCCAGCAGTGAGACAGGGGGTCGTACAGATACGCAGTATTTT.

This clonotype was recorded many times. Here the CDR3 reads CASSFPTGPGYGYTF. In DNA form, the CDR3 reads TGTGCCAGCAGTTTTCCCACCGGGCCGGGATATGGCTACACCTTC. The V and J genes are TRBV28 and TRBJ1-2, with D uncertain. The germline V and J ends were trimmed by 3 bases and 5 bases, with 16 bases remaining between them. The germline V gene encodes CDR1 MDHEN and CDR2 SYDVKM. This CDR3 has 15 amino acids.

The V gene is TRBV20-1, the J gene TRBJ2-7; TRBD2 aligns across 12 bases. Germline trimming cut 2 bases from V and 4 bases from J; bases unmatched to any gene: 9. This CDR3 is built from 16 residues. The germline gives CDR1 DFQATT, CDR2 SNEGSKA (reference sequence). CDR3 residues: CSARSGLAGLNYEQYF. The CDR3 DNA follows: TGCAGTGCTAGATCGGGACTAGCGGGCCTCAATTACGAGCAGTACTTC.

In this sample, this clonotype turned up many times. The chain combines TRBV5-1 with TRBJ2-1; no clear D. The CDR3 is 12 residues long. Trimming cost V 5 bases and J 3 bases, with 6 bases left between them. CDR1 is SGHRS and CDR2 is YFSETQ in the germline V gene. CDR3: CASRYDYNEQFF. The CDR3 nucleotides read TGCGCCAGCAGATATGACTACAATGAGCAGTTCTTC.

This clonotype came up many times. The rearrangement uses TRBV2 and TRBJ2-1; 14 positions agree with TRBD2. The CDR3 length is 14 residues. Unmatched junction bases numbered 2, after V lost 6 bases and J lost 7 bases. Germline-derived CDR1 and CDR2 are SNHLY and FYNNEI. The CDR3 nucleotides read TGTGCCAGCAGGGGGACTAGCGGGAGAAATGAGCAGTTCTTC. Translated, it gives CASRGTSGRNEQFF.

The sample holds many counts of this clonotype. V gene TRBV10-3 combines with J gene TRBJ2-1, with D perhaps TRBD2 (5 bases). V shed 1 base and J shed 6 bases, with 7 bases lying between them. CDR1 and CDR2 from the germline V gene are ENHRY and SYGVKD. CDR3 length: 13 residues. The CDR3 nucleotides read TGTGCCATCAGTGAGTTAAGCGGCAATGAGCAGTTCTTC. This gives the protein CAISELSGNEQFF.

This clonotype turned up a few times. The rearrangement links TRBV20-1 to TRBJ2-3; 11 nucleotides line up with TRBD2. V was clipped by 4 bases and J by 4 bases; unmatched bases: 4. Germline lookup yields CDR1 DFQATT and CDR2 SNEGSKA (reference sequence). This CDR3 contains 14 residues. The CDR3 loop reads CSAKLAGAPDTQYF. As DNA, the CDR3 is TGCAGTGCTAAACTAGCGGGAGCGCCAGATACGCAGTATTTT.

In its sample, this clonotype ranks as large (0.1 to 1%). The V and J genes are TRBV28 and TRBJ2-2; either TRBD1 or TRBD2 may supply D (5 bases each). Deletions cut 8 bases from V and 4 bases from J, with 5 bases between. Germline lookup yields CDR1 MDHEN and CDR2 SYDVKM. The CDR3 totals 11 residues. DNA for the CDR3: TGTGCCAGCGGGGGCACCGGGGAGCTGTTTTTT. As protein: CASGGTGELFF.

V is TRBV20-1 and J is TRBJ1-2, with 8 bases matching TRBD1. CDR1 DFQATT and CDR2 SNEGSKA come from the germline V gene (reference sequence). After removal of 4 bases from V and 4 bases from J, the junction contained 11 bases not matched to a gene. CDR3 size: 15 residues. This chain's CDR3 is CSAKPLGQGTYGYTF. Here the CDR3 DNA reads TGCAGTGCTAAGCCCCTTGGACAGGGAACCTATGGCTACACCTTC.

This clonotype was seen repeatedly, ten times or more. This chain uses TRBV9 with TRBJ2-2; D gene uncertain. The germline gives CDR1 SGDLS, CDR2 YYNGEE. There are 16 residues in the CDR3. V lost 0 bases, J lost 7 bases, and 16 bases lay in between. DNA for the CDR3: TGTGCCAGCAGCGTAGGGCTTAAGGGATCGGGCGGGGAGCTGTTTTTT. Translation: CASSVGLKGSGGELFF.

This clonotype was counted ten times or more. The chain recombines TRBV7-9 with TRBJ1-1; TRBD1 might be the D (5 bases). The germline V gene has CDR1 SEHNR and CDR2 FQNEAQ (reference sequence). There are 14 residues in the CDR3. With 5 bases removed from V and 3 bases from J, the gap between germline ends came to 13 bases. Here the CDR3 reads CASSLGMGDTEAFF. The CDR3 nucleotides read TGTGCCAGCAGCCTAGGGATGGGGGACACTGAAGCTTTCTTT.

In its sample, this clonotype was seen many times. J is TRBJ1-2 and V is TRBV12-3 or TRBV12-4; D not resolved. The CDR3 length is 16 residues. Deletions cut 4 bases from V and 1 base from J, with 16 bases between. The CDR3 DNA sequence: TGTGCCAGCAGTTCTCGAGCGGACGGAGTTAACTATGGCTACACCTTC. Its protein product is CASSSRADGVNYGYTF.

V and J are TRBV5-4 and TRBJ2-1; no firm D call. The V end was cut by 4 bases, the J end by 7 bases, with 9 bases between. This CDR3 region has 12 residues. Germline V gives CDR1 SGHNT, CDR2 YYREEE (reference sequence). The CDR3 loop reads CASSPVGNEQFF. CDR3 DNA: TGTGCCAGCAGCCCGGTTGGGAATGAGCAGTTCTTC.

This clonotype was seen repeatedly, ten times or more. V gene TRBV5-8 combines with J gene TRBJ2-5, with D perhaps TRBD1 or TRBD2 (5 bases each). Per germline, CDR1 SGHTS and CDR2 YDEGEE. Between the trimmed V and J ends, which lost 2 bases and 5 bases, there was a span of 10 bases. CDR3 size: 13 residues. The CDR3 DNA reads as TGTGCCAGCAGCTTCAGAGGGGCGGAGACCCAGTACTTC. Protein: CASSFRGAETQYF.